The 15 T cell receptor beta chains below were found in one sample sequenced in a study of tissue T cells after allogeneic stem cell transplantation. Data came from immunoSEQ multiplex PCR; TCRdb stores just in-frame clones and leaves some out. This table has about 1,700 clones, roughly three quarters appearing once. The material sequenced was tissue from the stomach, taken at autopsy. The receptors shown here come from an older female donor with lung cancer.

V usage is TRBV5-6 and J usage is TRBJ2-5, with 8 positions matching TRBD2. V shed 3 bases, J shed 3 bases, and the junction held 10 bases outside the gene matches. Germline CDR1 is SGHDT and CDR2 is YYEEEE. This CDR3 has 16 residues. The CDR3 loop reads CASSWRPSGFEETQYF. In DNA form, the CDR3 reads TGTGCCAGCAGCTGGAGGCCTAGCGGGTTTGAAGAGACCCAGTACTTC.

The chain links TRBV30 to TRBJ2-7; 10 bases are shared with TRBD1. The CDR3 is made up of 14 amino acids. CDR1 and CDR2 (germline): GTSNPN, SVGIG (reference sequence). J gave up 3 bases and V 3 bases, and 5 bases lay outside the gene matches. CDR3 coding DNA: TGTGCCTGGAGGAGGACAGGGGGACGCTACGAGCAGTACTTC. Protein sequence: CAWRRTGGRYEQYF.

In this sample, this clone turned up a few times. The chain is built from TRBV4-2 and TRBJ2-7; maybe TRBD1 (5 bases). The V gene lost 0 bases and the J gene lost 4 bases, with 10 bases spanning the gap. Germline loops: CDR1 LGHNA, CDR2 YNFKEQ. The CDR3 has 14 residues. CDR3 sequence reads: CASSQDGALYEQYF. CDR3 nucleotides: TGTGCCAGCAGCCAAGATGGGGCTCTATACGAGCAGTACTTC.

This clone is large in the sample. The chain is built from TRBV7-9 and TRBJ2-1; 14 nucleotides line up with TRBD2. The CDR3 consists of 17 residues. Germline V gene data show CDR1 as SEHNR and CDR2 as FQNEAQ (reference sequence). V shed 4 bases, J shed 4 bases, and the junction held 6 bases outside the gene matches. The DNA for the CDR3 is TGTGCCAGCAGCTCTAGAAGACTAGCGGGAGGGTACAATGAGCAGTTCTTC. It is translated as CASSSRRLAGGYNEQFF.

This rearrangement joins TRBV12-3 or TRBV12-4 to TRBJ2-7; D gene ambiguous. The CDR3 contains 11 residues. Trimming removed 5 bases from V and 3 bases from J, with 5 bases in between. CDR3: CASSRNYEQYF. The DNA for the CDR3 is TGTGCCAGCAGTCGTAACTACGAGCAGTACTTC.

CDR3 DNA: TGTGCCAGCAGACAGGGCCATAACTCCTACGAGCAGTACTTC. As protein: CASRQGHNSYEQYF. This chain uses TRBV11-2 with TRBJ2-7, with a tentative D call TRBD1 (6 bases). CDR3 length: 14 amino acids. The germline gives CDR1 SGHAT, CDR2 FQNNGV. V was shortened by 6 bases and J by 0 bases, with 12 bases between the two germline ends.

The gene calls are TRBV20-1 and TRBJ2-1; 13 nucleotides align to TRBD2. The junction had 4 bases not matched to a gene; V was cut back by 3 bases and J by 2 bases. CDR1 DFQATT and CDR2 SNEGSKA come from the germline V gene (reference sequence). CDR3 length: 16 residues. The DNA for the CDR3 is TGCAGTGCTAGTTCACTAGCGGGAGGGACCTACAATGAGCAGTTCTTC. It translates to CSASSLAGGTYNEQFF.

V gene TRBV2 combines with J gene TRBJ2-7, with D unresolved. Trimming removed 4 bases from V and 3 bases from J, with 4 bases in between. CDR1 is SNHLY and CDR2 is FYNNEI in the germline V gene. The CDR3 covers 11 residues. CDR3 in amino acids: CASSVRYEQYF. The CDR3 DNA reads as TGTGCCAGCAGTGTTCGCTACGAGCAGTACTTC.

The chain's CDR3 is CATSRDSDTQYF. The CDR3 DNA reads as TGTGCCACCAGCAGAGATTCGGATACGCAGTATTTT. V and J are TRBV15 and TRBJ2-3; no firm D call. CDR1 and CDR2 from the germline V gene are LNHNV and YYDKDF (reference sequence). The CDR3 totals 12 residues. Trimming removed 0 bases at V and 6 bases at J, with 4 bases between.

J is TRBJ2-6 and V is TRBV21-1; TRBD2, the table's D call, was not compared with the DNA. TRBV21-1 has pseudogene status. The CDR3 runs to 16 residues. The CDR3 DNA reads as TGTGCCAGCAGCAAAGCGCTGGGGAGTGGGGCCAACGTCCTGACTTTC. Its translation: CASSKALGSGANVLTF.

This sequence joins TRBV11-2 and TRBJ1-2; TRBD1 matches 8 bases. Unmatched junction bases numbered 7, after V lost 1 base and J lost 3 bases. Germline V gives CDR1 SGHAT, CDR2 FQNNGV. The CDR3 consists of 16 residues. The CDR3 sequence is CASSLGQGIPHYGYTF. The CDR3 DNA reads TGTGCCAGCAGCTTAGGACAGGGGATCCCCCACTATGGCTACACCTTC.

In its sample, this clone ranks as large. The chain joins TRBV27 to TRBJ2-5, with D tentatively TRBD1 (5 bases). The CDR3 sequence is 13 residues long. CDR1 and CDR2 from the germline V gene are MNHEY and SMNVEV (reference sequence). V dropped 4 bases and J dropped 2 bases, with 8 bases sitting between them. CDR3 sequence reads: CASSSAGQETQYF. In DNA form, the CDR3 reads TGTGCCAGCAGTTCGGCAGGGCAAGAGACCCAGTACTTC.

The CDR3: CASSGGHTGELFF. Written as DNA, the CDR3 is TGTGCCAGCAGCGGGGGGCACACCGGGGAGCTGTTTTTT. The chain combines TRBV6-5 with TRBJ2-2; D possibly corresponds to TRBD2 (7 bases). The germline V and J ends were trimmed by 6 bases and 3 bases, with 8 bases remaining between them. CDR3 length: 13 residues. The germline CDR1 and CDR2 sequences are MNHEY and SVGAGI.

V and J are TRBV3-1 (or the pseudogene TRBV3-2) and TRBJ2-1, with D tentatively TRBD2 (6 bases). The CDR3 contains 15 residues. Germline assignment: CDR1 LGHDT and CDR2 YNNKEL (reference sequence). The V gene lost 0 bases and the J gene lost 6 bases, with 12 bases spanning the gap. The CDR3 sequence: CASSQDGSNFNEQFF. As DNA, the CDR3 is TGTGCCAGCAGCCAAGACGGGAGTAATTTCAATGAGCAGTTCTTC.

This chain uses TRBV19 with TRBJ1-1, with D unresolved. The CDR3 is made up of 15 amino acids. V shed 8 bases and J shed 2 bases, with 18 bases lying between them. Germline V gene sequence: CDR1 LNHDA, CDR2 SQIVND (reference sequence). This chain's CDR3 is CASRIGPRFNTEAFF. The DNA for the CDR3 is TGTGCCAGTCGAATCGGCCCGAGGTTCAACACTGAAGCTTTCTTT.